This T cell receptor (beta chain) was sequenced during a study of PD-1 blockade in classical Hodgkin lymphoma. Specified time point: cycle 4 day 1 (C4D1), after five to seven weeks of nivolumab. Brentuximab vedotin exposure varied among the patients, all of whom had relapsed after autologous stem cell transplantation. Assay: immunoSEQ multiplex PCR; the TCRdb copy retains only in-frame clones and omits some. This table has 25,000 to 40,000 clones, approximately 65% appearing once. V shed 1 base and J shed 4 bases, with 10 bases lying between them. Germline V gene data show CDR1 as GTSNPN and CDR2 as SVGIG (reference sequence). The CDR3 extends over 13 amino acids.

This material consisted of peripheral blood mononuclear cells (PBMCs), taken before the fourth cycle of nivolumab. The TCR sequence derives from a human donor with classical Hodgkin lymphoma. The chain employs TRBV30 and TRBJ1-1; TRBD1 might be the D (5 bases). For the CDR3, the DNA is TGTGCCTGGAGTGCAGGGCAGACCACTGAAGCTTTCTTT. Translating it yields CAWSAGQTTEAFF.